These 13 T cell receptor beta chains share one sample of origin, sequenced in a study. TCRdb called the RT-PCR reads again in MiXCR, with one record for every CDR3 protein. The repertoire holds around 700,000 distinct CDR3 sequences, with approximately 15% as singletons. Sequencing used memory CD4+ T cells from blood. The receptors stem from a female donor in good health, serving as a healthy control.

This clonotype was counted at least ten times. CDR3 in amino acids: CASSAQGALSVGEQYF. DNA for the CDR3: TGTGCCAGCAGTGCCCAGGGGGCCCTTTCGGTTGGAGAGCAGTACTTC. This chain joins TRBV6-1 and TRBJ2-7, with TRBD1 matching 8 bases. Germline V CDR1 and CDR2: MNHNS, SASEGT. CDR3 size: 16 residues. The J segment lost 7 bases and the V segment lost 4 bases, leaving 15 bases of the junction unmatched.

The table lists this clonotype with many counts. The J gene is TRBJ1-5, the V gene TRBV27; 8 bases fit TRBD1. The CDR3 is made up of 14 amino acids. The ends lost 4 bases at V and 5 bases at J; junction bases unmatched: 4. The germline CDR1 and CDR2 sequences are MNHEY and SMNVEV (reference sequence). This chain's CDR3 is CASSSTGAHQPQHF. The CDR3 nucleotides are TGTGCCAGCAGTTCGACAGGGGCACATCAGCCCCAGCATTTT.

This clonotype was seen a few times. This chain connects TRBV6-5 to TRBJ2-2; D is possibly TRBD2 (5 bases). With 2 bases removed from V and 4 bases from J, the gap between germline ends came to 14 bases. CDR1 MNHEY and CDR2 SVGAGI come from the germline V gene. The CDR3 has 16 amino acids. The CDR3 bases are TGTGCCAGCAGTTACGCCCCCCTAGCCGGCACCGGGGAGCTGTTTTTT. This codes for CASSYAPLAGTGELFF.

This chain uses TRBV5-6 with TRBJ2-1; the D gene is possibly TRBD2 (5 bases). The CDR3 runs to 13 residues. Trimming left V 6 bases short and J 9 bases short, with 16 bases between. CDR1 and CDR2 from the germline V gene are SGHDT and YYEEEE. As DNA, the CDR3 is TGTGCCAGCACCCCAGCTTTTGGAGGTGAGCAGTTCTTC. Amino acids: CASTPAFGGEQFF.

The rearrangement links TRBV6-6 to TRBJ1-1; TRBD1 might be the D (5 bases). CDR1 and CDR2 from the germline V gene are MNHNY and SVGAGI (reference sequence). CDR3 length equals 12 residues. V was clipped by 6 bases and J by 8 bases, with 13 bases between them. In nucleotides, the CDR3 is TGTGCCAGCAGACAAGACAGAAACGAAGCTTTCTTT. Translating it yields CASRQDRNEAFF.

This clonotype was recorded a few times. The chain joins TRBV6-2 or TRBV6-3 to TRBJ2-2; tentative D call: TRBD2 (6 bases). Per the germline V gene, CDR1 is MNHEY and CDR2 is SVGEGT. V gave up 6 bases and J gave up 5 bases, with 13 bases separating them. CDR3 length: 14 amino acids. As DNA, the CDR3 is TGTGCCAGCAGCCGCCCTGGGGGGACCGGGGAGCTGTTTTTT. Its protein product is CASSRPGGTGELFF.

This clonotype was observed many times. The chain links TRBV29-1 to TRBJ2-5; D gene ambiguous. Germline V gene data show CDR1 as SQVTM and CDR2 as ANQGSEA. Trimming took off 5 bases at V and 1 base at J, with 17 bases between the two ends. The CDR3 loop spans 15 amino acids. This CDR3 is CSVPPRAAFQETQYF. The DNA of the CDR3 is TGCAGCGTTCCCCCTCGGGCAGCCTTCCAAGAGACCCAGTACTTC. The variable domain in full, completed from reference TRBV29-1 and TRBJ2-5, reads SAVISQKPSRDICQRGTSLTIQCQVDSQVTMMFWYRQQPGQSLTLIATANQGSEATYESGFVIDKFPISRPNLTFSTLTVSNMSPEDSSIYLCSVPPRAAFQETQYFGPGTRLLVL.

This clonotype was counted between two and nine times. The chain links TRBV20-1 to TRBJ1-3; the D gene is possibly TRBD1 (5 bases). The CDR3 consists of 15 residues. Germline assignment: CDR1 DFQATT and CDR2 SNEGSKA (reference sequence). V shed 0 bases and J shed 3 bases, with 12 bases lying between them. CDR3 coding DNA: TGCAGTGCTAGAGATTTGAGAGGGGTTGGAAACACCATATATTTT. Amino acids: CSARDLRGVGNTIYF.

This clonotype was recorded a few times. The chain has TRBV7-2 and TRBJ2-1; 10 bases are a match to TRBD2. CDR3 size: 17 residues. Germline lookup yields CDR1 SGHTA and CDR2 FQGNSA. V was clipped by 4 bases and J by 7 bases; unmatched bases: 13. The CDR3: CASSSGIAGGSRNEQFF. The CDR3 region has the DNA TGTGCCAGCAGCTCAGGTATAGCGGGGGGTTCGAGAAATGAGCAGTTCTTC.

This clonotype was seen a handful of times. This chain uses TRBV7-6 with TRBJ2-7, with a tentative D call TRBD1 (6 bases). The CDR3 contains 15 residues. Germline CDR1 reads SGHVS; CDR2 reads FNYEAQ. With 5 bases removed from V and 0 bases from J, the gap between germline ends came to 14 bases. The CDR3 loop is CASSTGGQSSYEQYF. The CDR3 coding sequence is TGTGCCAGCAGCACTGGGGGACAAAGCTCCTACGAGCAGTACTTC.

This clonotype was seen many times. The V and J genes are TRBV5-1 and TRBJ1-1; 11 positions match TRBD1. Unmatched junction bases numbered 6, after V lost 4 bases and J lost 7 bases. Germline lookup yields CDR1 SGHRS and CDR2 YFSETQ. The CDR3 sequence is 14 residues long. Here the CDR3 DNA reads TGCGCCAGCAGCCAAAGGACAGGGGGCATTGAAGCTTTCTTT. The encoded protein is CASSQRTGGIEAFF.

The V and J genes are TRBV6-5 and TRBJ2-5; D possibly corresponds to TRBD1 (5 bases). This CDR3 has 15 residues. The V gene's germline CDR1 is MNHEY and CDR2 SVGAGI. The V end lost 0 bases, the J end lost 8 bases, and 16 bases lay between the germline ends. In DNA, the CDR3 is TGTGCCAGCAGTTACTCCGCAGGACATGCTAATACCCAGTACTTC. This codes for CASSYSAGHANTQYF.

Only a few counts were recorded for this clonotype. CDR3 sequence reads: CASSLQGGPGTNTEAFF. DNA of the CDR3: TGTGCCAGCAGCTTACAGGGGGGCCCAGGAACGAACACTGAAGCTTTCTTT. The V and J genes are TRBV7-9 and TRBJ1-1; 7 bases map to TRBD1. This CDR3 has 17 residues. Germline V gene sequence: CDR1 SEHNR, CDR2 FQNEAQ (reference sequence). The V segment lost 2 bases and the J segment 1 base; nucleotides outside the gene matches: 10.